This is a list of T cell receptor beta chains from one sample in a study of blood T cell repertoires in COVID-19. The repertoire was sequenced with immunoSEQ multiplex PCR; TCRdb's copy has only in-frame clones and lacks some. Counted here are a few hundred thousand clones, about 89% occurring once; the ten biggest clones make up about 0.8%. Specimen: peripheral blood. All receptors derive from a man aged 25-45 years with acute or convalescent COVID-19. The CDR3 runs from the conserved cysteine through the conserved F or W. The D gene is left open where the match is weak. Some rows mark clone size as missing; the rest say once, few, many or name a class of expanded clone.

D gene,clone size,J gene,CDR3 length,V gene,CDR3 DNA,CDR3 protein
TRBD1,NA,TRBJ1-1,17,TRBV30,TGTGCCTGGAGTGTCGAGAGACAGGGGGTTTTGAGTGGTGAAGCTTTCTTT,CAWSVERQGVLSGEAFF
TRBD1,NA,TRBJ1-2,11,TRBV20-1,TGCAGTGGGCAGGGGGTCTATGGCTACACCTTC,CSGQGVYGYTF
NA,NA,TRBJ1-2,12,TRBV28,TGTGCCAGCAGCCTCTGGACACTCGGCTACACCTTC,CASSLWTLGYTF
TRBD1,NA,TRBJ2-3,15,TRBV29-1,TGCAGCGTTGAAGATCCAATACAGGGGGCTTATACGCAGTATTTT,CSVEDPIQGAYTQYF
NA,NA,TRBJ1-1,12,TRBV6-5,TGTGCCAGCAGGGCGGAGAACACTGAAGCTTTCTTT,CASRAENTEAFF
TRBD1,NA,TRBJ2-2,14,TRBV3-1/TRBV3-2,TGTGCCAGCAGCCTCCGACAGGGACCCGGGGAGCTGTTTTTT,CASSLRQGPGELFF
NA,once,TRBJ1-3,14,TRBV6-1,TGTGCCAGCAGTGACCCAGGGCTTGGAAACACCATATATTTT,CASSDPGLGNTIYF
NA,NA,TRBJ1-2,13,TRBV5-6,TGTGCCAGCAGCTTGTGGCAGAACTATGGCTACACCTTC,CASSLWQNYGYTF
NA,NA,TRBJ2-2,13,TRBV5-4,TGTGCCAGCAGGGGGCAGGGGAGCGGGGAGCTGTTTTTT,CASRGQGSGELFF
TRBD2,NA,TRBJ2-3,19,TRBV10-3,TGTGCCATCAGTGAGTCGCGGGGAGTCTTAGCGGGGAGCACAGATACGCAGTATTTT,CAISESRGVLAGSTDTQYF
TRBD1,NA,TRBJ1-2,15,TRBV5-1,TGCGCCAGCAGCTCAGACAGGGGCCCAAACTATGGCTACACCTTC,CASSSDRGPNYGYTF
NA,NA,TRBJ1-2,14,TRBV3-1/TRBV3-2,TGTGCCAGCAGCCAAGTCGGGTACGGCTATGGCTACACCTTC,CASSQVGYGYGYTF
TRBD1,NA,TRBJ2-1,12,TRBV29-1,TGCAGCGTTGCGAGACAGGGCGATGAGCAGTTCTTC,CSVARQGDEQFF
NA,NA,TRBJ1-5,11,TRBV28,TGTGCCAGCAGTTTTAGGGAGGGCAAGCATTTT,CASSFREGKHF
NA,NA,TRBJ2-6,17,TRBV28,TGTGCCAGCAGTTTAAAGGGGCCCTTCTCTGGGGCCAACGTCCTGACTTTC,CASSLKGPFSGANVLTF
TRBD1,NA,TRBJ1-4,15,TRBV9,TGTGCCAGCAGCGTAGGCCGGGGACAGAACGAAAAACTGTTTTTT,CASSVGRGQNEKLFF
NA,NA,TRBJ1-4,14,TRBV9,TGTGCCAGCAGCGTTCAGGCGATTAATGAAAAACTGTTTTTT,CASSVQAINEKLFF
TRBD1,NA,TRBJ1-2,15,TRBV5-1,TGCGCCAGCAGCTTGGAAACCGGGACAGGGGGCGGCTACACCTTC,CASSLETGTGGGYTF
NA,NA,TRBJ2-3,14,TRBV9,TGTGCCAGCAGCGCGACGACAGAAACAGATACGCAGTATTTT,CASSATTETDTQYF
NA,NA,TRBJ1-5,13,TRBV6-5,TGTGCCAGCAGTTGGGGCCTCAGGCAGCCCCAGCATTTT,CASSWGLRQPQHF
TRBD1,NA,TRBJ1-3,16,TRBV2,TGTGCCAGCATTAGACAGGGGCCCCGCTCTGGAAACACCATATATTTT,CASIRQGPRSGNTIYF
NA,NA,TRBJ2-1,16,TRBV4-1,TGCGCCAGCAGCCAATTCGGGACAAAGGGCTACAATGAGCAGTTCTTC,CASSQFGTKGYNEQFF
NA,NA,TRBJ2-2,16,TRBV24-1,TGTGCCACCAGTGATTTGACAGGGTCGGGCACCGGGGAGCTGTTTTTT,CATSDLTGSGTGELFF
TRBD2,NA,TRBJ2-3,16,TRBV5-1,TGCGCCAGCAGCTCCAACGGGGGGGGCCGCACAGATACGCAGTATTTT,CASSSNGGGRTDTQYF
TRBD1,NA,TRBJ2-7,14,TRBV29-1,TGCAGCGTCACCTTTGGACAGGGGATCTACGAGCAGTACTTC,CSVTFGQGIYEQYF
NA,NA,TRBJ1-2,15,TRBV19,TGTGCCAGTAGTATAGGGACATATACCGCCTTTGGCTACACCTTC,CASSIGTYTAFGYTF
NA,NA,TRBJ1-5,14,TRBV7-9,TGTGCCAGCAGCTTAGCCGGTCGGGGTCAGCCCCAGCATTTT,CASSLAGRGQPQHF
TRBD1,once,TRBJ1-2,14,TRBV28,TGTGCCAGCATGGGAACGGGACAGAGCTATGGCTACACCTTC,CASMGTGQSYGYTF
NA,NA,TRBJ1-5,14,TRBV28,TGTGCCAGCAGCCGACAGTCTAGCAATCAGCCCCAGCATTTT,CASSRQSSNQPQHF
NA,many,TRBJ2-3,15,TRBV11-2,TGTGCCAGCAGCCCAATTGGGGGGGGGCCGTATACGCAGTATTTT,CASSPIGGGPYTQYF
TRBD1,NA,TRBJ2-1,15,TRBV7-3,TGTGCCAGCAGCTTAATGGGACAGGGAGGCGATGAGCAGTTCTTC,CASSLMGQGGDEQFF
TRBD2,NA,TRBJ2-1,15,TRBV6-5,TGTGCCAGCAGACGGGGACTAGCGGGAGAGAATGAGCAGTTCTTC,CASRRGLAGENEQFF
TRBD2,NA,TRBJ2-2,17,TRBV18,TGTGCCAGCTCACCGGGACTAGCGGGACGCTACACCGGGGAGCTGTTTTTT,CASSPGLAGRYTGELFF
NA,NA,TRBJ2-7,14,TRBV28,TGTGCCAGCAGGTCCAGCGGACCCCTCTACGAGCAGTACTTC,CASRSSGPLYEQYF
NA,once,TRBJ1-5,12,TRBV7-9,TGTGCCAGCAGCTTAGGCGGTCAGCCCCAGCATTTT,CASSLGGQPQHF
NA,NA,TRBJ2-5,15,TRBV7-9,TGTGCCAGCAGCCCAAATGTCTGGGGGCGGGAGACCCAGTACTTC,CASSPNVWGRETQYF
NA,NA,TRBJ2-5,14,TRBV12-5,TGTGCTAGTAGCCCCCAGGGTCTGGGAGAGACCCAGTACTTC,CASSPQGLGETQYF
TRBD2,NA,TRBJ2-3,14,TRBV11-3,TGTGCCAGCAGTAGCGGGGCTAGCACAGATACGCAGTATTTT,CASSSGASTDTQYF
TRBD1,NA,TRBJ1-5,13,TRBV30,TGTGCCTGGAGTGGACAGGGATATCAGCCCCAGCATTTT,CAWSGQGYQPQHF
TRBD2,NA,TRBJ2-1,14,TRBV10-3,TGTGCCATCACTTTTAGCGGGAGTTATGATGAGCAGTTCTTC,CAITFSGSYDEQFF
TRBD2,NA,TRBJ2-7,15,TRBV4-1,TGCGCCAGCAGCCAAGCGCCTAGCGGTGACTACGAGCAGTACTTC,CASSQAPSGDYEQYF
NA,once,TRBJ1-2,12,TRBV6-2/TRBV6-3,TGTGCCAGCAGCCCGGACAGCTATGGCTACACCTTC,CASSPDSYGYTF
NA,NA,TRBJ1-6,14,TRBV7-8,TGTGCCAGCAGCTTAGAGGGGCGTAATTCACCCCTCCACTTT,CASSLEGRNSPLHF
NA,NA,TRBJ1-2,13,TRBV19,TGTGCCAGTTCTCGAACGGCTAACTATGGCTACACCTTC,CASSRTANYGYTF
TRBD2,NA,TRBJ2-7,16,TRBV5-1,TGCGCCAGCAGACCACTAGCGGGGGGAGTTGGCGGCGAGCAGTACTTC,CASRPLAGGVGGEQYF
TRBD1,NA,TRBJ1-5,16,TRBV28,TGTGCCAGCAAAGACAGGGGTGACTATAGCAATCAGCCCCAGCATTTT,CASKDRGDYSNQPQHF
NA,NA,TRBJ1-4,13,TRBV2,TGTGCCAGCAGTGATACGGGTGAGGAAAAACTGTTTTTT,CASSDTGEEKLFF